This TCR beta chain was captured in a study of T cells after yellow fever vaccination. Using its own MiXCR run on the 5' RACE reads, TCRdb lists one record per CDR3 protein. Of 550,000 to 750,000 distinct CDR3 sequences in the sample, around an eighth were seen once. CDR1 and CDR2 from the germline V gene are SGHTA and FQGNSA. V was trimmed by 2 bases and J by 2 bases, leaving 12 bases between them. This CDR3 has 15 residues. The sample in question was PBMCs, obtained on the day of the yellow fever booster vaccination. The rearrangement joins TRBV7-2 to TRBJ2-5; D is ambiguous. This sequence originates from a man aged 25 to 45 who received the YFV17D yellow fever vaccine. This CDR3 is CASSLLSLQQETQYF. The CDR3 nucleotides are TGTGCCAGCAGCTTATTAAGTTTGCAGCAAGAGACCCAGTACTTC.